This is a list of T cell receptor beta chains from one sample in a study of cytomegalovirus exposure and HLA in healthy donors. Some clones are missing from TCRdb's copy, which holds only in-frame ones; the method was immunoSEQ multiplex PCR. The table shows 100,000 to 150,000 clones, with roughly 78% occurring only once. Sequencing was carried out using PBMCs. The origin of the receptors is a man aged 25-45 years in good health and CMV-seronegative. Each CDR3 is given with its conserved first and last residue. The D gene is left open where the match is weak. Size is omitted from some rows. Given values are once, few, many or a class for expanded clones.

v_call	d_call	clone_size	j_call	cdr3_nt	cdr3_aa
TRBV30	TRBD1	.	TRBJ2-7	TGTGCCTGGAGCGGAGGGACAGGGAGTTACGAGCAGTACTTC	CAWSGGTGSYEQYF
TRBV15	TRBD1	.	TRBJ1-1	TGTGCCACCAGCAGAGGGACAGGGGGAAGAGAAGCTTTCTTT	CATSRGTGGREAFF
TRBV5-1	TRBD1	.	TRBJ2-2	TGCGCCAGCAGCACCGACAGGGGGGCCACCGGGGAGCTGTTTTTT	CASSTDRGATGELFF
TRBV6-1	TRBD1	.	TRBJ2-7	TGTGCCAGCAATTGGGGACAGGGCTCCTACGAGCAGTACTTC	CASNWGQGSYEQYF
TRBV14	TRBD2	.	TRBJ2-7	TGTGCCAGCAGAGGGACTAGCGACACCTACGAGCAGTACTTC	CASRGTSDTYEQYF
TRBV6-6	TRBD1	.	TRBJ1-1	TGTGCCAGCAGTTCTTCACAGGGGTTGAACACTGAAGCTTTCTTT	CASSSSQGLNTEAFF
TRBV19	.	.	TRBJ1-5	TGTGCCAGTAAATATGGCAATCAGCCCCAGCATTTT	CASKYGNQPQHF
TRBV4-1	TRBD1	.	TRBJ1-4	TGCGCCAGCAGCCATAACAGGGGAGCTAATGAAAAACTGTTTTTT	CASSHNRGANEKLFF
TRBV28	.	.	TRBJ2-3	TGTGCCAGCACCAAGTACCCAACTAGCACAGATACGCAGTATTTT	CASTKYPTSTDTQYF
TRBV4-3	TRBD1	.	TRBJ1-2	TGCGCCAGCAGCCCGGACAGGAACTATGGCTACTCCTTC	CASSPDRNYGYSF
TRBV5-1	TRBD2	.	TRBJ2-3	TGCGCCAGCAGCTTTCTAGCGGGAACAGATACGCAGTATTTT	CASSFLAGTDTQYF
TRBV7-9	TRBD1	.	TRBJ2-1	TGTGCCAGCAGCATAGGGGGCGAGCAGTTCTTC	CASSIGGEQFF
TRBV29-1	TRBD2	.	TRBJ2-5	TGCAGCGTCGATGGGACTAGCGGGATGAAGACCCAGTACTTC	CSVDGTSGMKTQYF
TRBV19	TRBD1	.	TRBJ1-2	TGTGCCAGTACCAAACCCGGACAGGGTTTGAGGGCCTATGGCTACACCTTC	CASTKPGQGLRAYGYTF
TRBV6-1	TRBD1	.	TRBJ2-6	TGTGCCAGCAGCCTACAGGGGGCTGGGGCCAACGTCCTGACTTTC	CASSLQGAGANVLTF
TRBV28	.	.	TRBJ1-2	TGTGCCAGCAGTTTGGGCAGCCGTAACTATGGCTACACCTTC	CASSLGSRNYGYTF
TRBV2	.	.	TRBJ2-7	TGTGCCAGCAGTCTTACAGGGAACGAGCAGTACTTC	CASSLTGNEQYF
TRBV2	TRBD2	.	TRBJ2-7	TGTGCCAGCAGTGGGACTAGCGATGCCTACGAGCAGTACTTC	CASSGTSDAYEQYF
TRBV7-9	TRBD1	.	TRBJ1-1	TGTGCCAGCAGCCCAACAGGGGGAACTGAAGCTTTCTTT	CASSPTGGTEAFF
TRBV19	.	few	TRBJ1-1	TGTGCCAGTAGTACCTCCCCGACAGGTTCCACTGAAGCTTTCTTT	CASSTSPTGSTEAFF
TRBV4-1	.	.	TRBJ2-4	TGCGCCAGCAGCCAAGTAGTAAGAGCCATTCAGTACTTC	CASSQVVRAIQYF
TRBV28	TRBD1	few	TRBJ2-3	TGTGCCGGGGGGACAGGGGAAACAGATACGCAGTATTTT	CAGGTGETDTQYF
TRBV27	.	few	TRBJ2-5	TGTGCCAGCAGTTTTAGGAGGGAAGAGACCCAGTACTTC	CASSFRREETQYF
TRBV27	.	.	TRBJ1-5	TGTGCCAGCAGTTCTAGTTCGGGAGATAGCAATCAGCCCCAGCATTTT	CASSSSSGDSNQPQHF
TRBV12-2	.	.	TRBJ1-3	TGTGCAAGTCGCTTATGTAGGGGGAGCGGAAACACCATATATTTT	CASRLCRGSGNTIYF
TRBV6-6	TRBD1	.	TRBJ1-5	TGTGCCAGCAGTTACTCGGGGACAGGGAATCAGCCCCAGCATTTT	CASSYSGTGNQPQHF
TRBV14	.	.	TRBJ2-5	TGTGCCAGCAGCCAAGATCCCAGGACACTCACTTTTTCAGAGACCCAGTACTTC	CASSQDPRTLTFSETQYF
TRBV5-1	TRBD2	.	TRBJ2-1	TGCGCCAGCAGCGGCGGGGGACCCTACAATGAGCAGTTCTTC	CASSGGGPYNEQFF
TRBV2	TRBD1	.	TRBJ1-1	TGTGCCAGCAGTGCGGACAGGGGGAGGACTGAAGCTTTCTTT	CASSADRGRTEAFF
TRBV25-1	TRBD1	.	TRBJ2-3	TGTGCCAGCGGCACAGGGGCTCGAGATACGCAGTATTTT	CASGTGARDTQYF
TRBV5-8	.	.	TRBJ2-1	TGTGCCAGCAGCCGAGAGGAGGTAGAGTTCTTC	CASSREEVEFF
TRBV4-3	.	.	TRBJ2-2	TGCGCCAGCAGCCAAGTAATAGGGGGTGGCACCGGGGAGCTGTTTTTT	CASSQVIGGGTGELFF
TRBV7-9	TRBD1	.	TRBJ1-2	TGTGCCAGCAGCCGGGGACAGACTGATGGCTACACCTTC	CASSRGQTDGYTF
TRBV5-6	.	.	TRBJ1-5	TGTGCCAGCAGCTTGGGCCCGGGTAGCAATCAGCCCCAGCATTTT	CASSLGPGSNQPQHF
TRBV15	.	.	TRBJ2-1	TGTGCCACCAGCAGAGAACGGGGACATTACAATGAGCAGTTCTTC	CATSRERGHYNEQFF
TRBV12-5	TRBD2	.	TRBJ2-1	TGTGCTAGTGGTTTGGGGGCCCTAGCGGGGGGGCATAATGAGCAGTTCTTC	CASGLGALAGGHNEQFF
TRBV6-1	.	.	TRBJ1-6	TGTGCCAGCAGTGAATCCCTCGGACCCCTCCACTTT	CASSESLGPLHF
TRBV6-5	TRBD1	.	TRBJ2-2	TGTGCCAGCAGGTTGGACAGGGCCACCGGGGAGCTGTTTTTT	CASRLDRATGELFF
TRBV28	.	.	TRBJ1-2	TGTGCCAGCAGGCTGCAGGGGCCTAACTATGGCTACACCTTC	CASRLQGPNYGYTF
TRBV28	.	.	TRBJ1-6	TGTGCCGGCCGCCCCTCCTCCTCCTATAATTCACCCCTCCACTTT	CAGRPSSSYNSPLHF
TRBV6-5	TRBD1	.	TRBJ1-2	TGTGCCAGCAGTGCAATCGACAGGGCTAACTATGGCTACACCTTC	CASSAIDRANYGYTF